This T cell receptor beta chain was identified in a study of Ad26.COV2.S vaccination and SARS-CoV-2 variants. Treatment here: roughly 18 received Ad26.COV2.S at low or high dose, single or two shots; roughly five received placebo; per-sample allocation not given. The investigators took samples on day 63 after the first vaccine or placebo injection. Using immunoSEQ multiplex PCR, the repertoire was profiled, and TCRdb retains in-frame clones only, with some absent. Of some 410,000 clones in the sample, about nine tenths are singletons; the top ten hold over 1.5%. The CDR3 length is 17 residues. From germline, CDR1 is ENHRY and CDR2 SYGVKD. Trimming removed 6 bases from V and 0 bases from J, with 21 bases in between.

This clonotype was sampled from a person aged 18-60 years who received the Ad26.COV2.S COVID-19 vaccine or a placebo. Sample: peripheral blood, taken in a trial of Ad26.COV2.S vaccine versus placebo. This chain joins TRBV10-3 and TRBJ2-7; possible D gene TRBD1, 5 bases. Here the CDR3 DNA reads TGTGCCATCAGCAACGTGGGTGGCAGGGCGAACTCCTACGAGCAGTACTTC. Its translation is CAISNVGGRANSYEQYF.